This T cell receptor (beta chain) was found in a study of multiple sclerosis patients with progressive multifocal leukoencephalopathy. The sample's time point: about 13 months of natalizumab therapy. Longitudinal control samples came from natalizumab-treated multiple sclerosis patients without PML. T1 marks 6 months and T2 marks 12 months of natalizumab therapy. The table came from immunoSEQ multiplex PCR; TCRdb's copy has only in-frame clones and leaves some out. The sample yields over 20,000 clones, approximately 90% seen once. In germline, CDR1 is MGHRA, CDR2 YSYEKL. The CDR3 contains 16 residues. Unmatched junction bases numbered 4, after V lost 2 bases and J lost 0 bases. Study conclusions and caveats: Clones expanded at PML were already present before and during natalizumab. Findings may reflect JC virus infection or just general immunocompromise.

For this clone: Its matching antigen is unknown.

The chain couples TRBV4-1 to TRBJ2-1; 7 positions agree with TRBD2. This sample comprised PBMCs, obtained from a patient treated with natalizumab. The TCR comes from a man aged 25 to 40 with multiple sclerosis. CDR3 in DNA: TGCGCCAGCAGCCAAATAGCGGGTTACTCCTACAATGAGCAGTTCTTC. Translating gives CASSQIAGYSYNEQFF.